This T cell receptor (beta chain) was recovered during a study of CD8 T cells in ankylosing spondylitis. Trimming took 1 base from V and 8 from J, leaving 9 bases between them. The germline V gene has CDR1 SEHNR and CDR2 FQNEAQ (reference sequence). The CDR3 loop spans 14 amino acids. Points from the study as a whole: Existing reports had already noted some motif variants in reactive arthritis synovial fluid and blood. CD8+ disease-linked clones were present at relatively low frequencies in blood. Reportedly, disease-linked clones are significantly enriched in ankylosing spondylitis patients' matched synovial fluid.

The table lists this clonotype with a few counts. The antigen is unknown. In making TCR beta libraries, quantitative 5'-RACE with molecular barcodes was used. TCRdb ran MiXCR on the 5' RACE reads and lists one entry per CDR3 protein. The top ten clones hold almost 7% of a sample with about 240,000 distinct CDR3 sequences, about 9.1% of them seen once. J is TRBJ1-6 and V is TRBV7-9, with D possibly being TRBD1 (5 bases). Sample: blood, either unsorted or a sorted T cell fraction (not recorded which). This clonotype was sampled from a male donor with ankylosing spondylitis or in good health (not recorded which). The CDR3 nucleotides read TGTGCCAGCAGCTTAGGAGAGGGGTATTCACCCCTCCACTTT. Its protein is CASSLGEGYSPLHF.